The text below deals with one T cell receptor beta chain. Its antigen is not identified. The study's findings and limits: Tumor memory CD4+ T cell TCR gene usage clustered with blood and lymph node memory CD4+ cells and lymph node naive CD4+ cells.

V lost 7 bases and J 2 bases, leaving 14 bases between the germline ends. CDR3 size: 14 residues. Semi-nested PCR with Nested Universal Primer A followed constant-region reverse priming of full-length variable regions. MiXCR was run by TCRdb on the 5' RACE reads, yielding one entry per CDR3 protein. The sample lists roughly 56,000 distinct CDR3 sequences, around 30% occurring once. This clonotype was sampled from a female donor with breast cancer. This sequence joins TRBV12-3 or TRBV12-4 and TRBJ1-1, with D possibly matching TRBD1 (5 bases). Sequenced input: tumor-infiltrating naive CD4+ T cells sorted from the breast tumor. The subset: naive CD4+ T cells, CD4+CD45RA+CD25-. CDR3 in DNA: TGTGCCAGCACCAAAGACGGGGCCAACACTGAAGCTTTCTTT. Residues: CASTKDGANTEAFF.